These T cell receptor beta chains were read from a single sample in a study of blood T cell repertoires in COVID-19. Sequencing was performed with immunoSEQ multiplex PCR; in TCRdb, only in-frame clones are kept and a portion is missing. The profile shows some 53,000 clones, 87% of them singletons. Sequenced: peripheral blood. These receptors all come from a human donor with active COVID-19. The donor label of this sample is uncertain. The CDR3 runs from the conserved cysteine through the conserved F or W. A D gene is named only where the DNA matches it firmly. The listing skips clone size in some rows; elsewhere it reads once, few, many or a size class.

D gene: NA
J gene: TRBJ1-5
V gene: TRBV19
CDR3 length: 15
clone size: NA
CDR3 protein: CASSIGQGNNQPQHF
CDR3 DNA: TGTGCCAGTAGTATTGGCCAGGGTAACAATCAGCCCCAGCATTTT

D gene: NA
J gene: TRBJ2-5
V gene: TRBV7-2
CDR3 length: 14
clone size: NA
CDR3 protein: CASSPQQGGETQYF
CDR3 DNA: TGTGCCAGCAGCCCCCAACAGGGCGGTGAGACCCAGTACTTC

D gene: TRBD1
J gene: TRBJ1-2
V gene: TRBV6-5
CDR3 length: 15
clone size: NA
CDR3 protein: CASSTRTGLSYGYTF
CDR3 DNA: TGTGCCAGCAGTACCCGGACAGGGCTTAGCTATGGCTACACCTTC

D gene: NA
J gene: TRBJ2-5
V gene: TRBV9
CDR3 length: 13
clone size: NA
CDR3 protein: CASSVLGRETQYF
CDR3 DNA: TGTGCCAGCAGCGTACTCGGCAGGGAGACCCAGTACTTC

D gene: NA
J gene: TRBJ1-1
V gene: TRBV12-3/TRBV12-4
CDR3 length: 12
clone size: NA
CDR3 protein: CASSFAGGEAFF
CDR3 DNA: TGTGCCAGCAGTTTTGCAGGTGGTGAAGCTTTCTTT

D gene: NA
J gene: TRBJ2-5
V gene: TRBV29-1
CDR3 length: 13
clone size: NA
CDR3 protein: CSVALGGGETQYF
CDR3 DNA: TGCAGCGTTGCGTTGGGGGGTGGAGAGACCCAGTACTTC

D gene: TRBD1
J gene: TRBJ1-2
V gene: TRBV7-8
CDR3 length: 13
clone size: NA
CDR3 protein: CASSVGNRDRSLF
CDR3 DNA: TGTGCCAGCAGCGTGGGGAACCGGGACAGGTCCCTCTTC

D gene: NA
J gene: TRBJ1-2
V gene: TRBV5-1
CDR3 length: 14
clone size: few
CDR3 protein: CASSPVLGEDGYTF
CDR3 DNA: TGCGCCAGCAGCCCAGTTTTAGGTGAGGATGGCTACACCTTC

D gene: NA
J gene: TRBJ2-3
V gene: TRBV19
CDR3 length: 18
clone size: NA
CDR3 protein: CASSSRLQRTPSTDTQYF
CDR3 DNA: TGTGCCAGTAGTTCTCGCTTGCAGCGTACCCCTAGCACAGATACGCAGTATTTT

D gene: TRBD2
J gene: TRBJ2-5
V gene: TRBV6-6
CDR3 length: 14
clone size: NA
CDR3 protein: CASRTSGAQETQYF
CDR3 DNA: TGTGCCAGCAGAACTAGCGGTGCTCAAGAGACCCAGTACTTC

D gene: NA
J gene: TRBJ1-5
V gene: TRBV19
CDR3 length: 16
clone size: NA
CDR3 protein: CASSIVPSVSHQPQHF
CDR3 DNA: TGTGCCAGTAGTATAGTCCCCTCGGTGAGCCATCAGCCCCAGCATTTT

D gene: TRBD1
J gene: TRBJ2-1
V gene: TRBV7-8
CDR3 length: 15
clone size: NA
CDR3 protein: CASSLGDRYYNEQFF
CDR3 DNA: TGTGCCAGCAGCTTAGGGGACAGATACTACAATGAGCAGTTCTTC

D gene: TRBD2
J gene: TRBJ2-1
V gene: TRBV4-2
CDR3 length: 14
clone size: NA
CDR3 protein: CASSHPAGPGEQFF
CDR3 DNA: TGTGCCAGCAGCCATCCAGCGGGGCCCGGTGAGCAGTTCTTC

D gene: NA
J gene: TRBJ1-2
V gene: TRBV28
CDR3 length: 15
clone size: NA
CDR3 protein: CASSQQRALPYGYTF
CDR3 DNA: TGTGCCAGCAGTCAACAGCGGGCCCTCCCCTATGGCTACACCTTC

D gene: TRBD1
J gene: TRBJ2-5
V gene: TRBV4-3
CDR3 length: 14
clone size: NA
CDR3 protein: CASSQVGGLETQYF
CDR3 DNA: TGCGCCAGCAGCCAAGTAGGGGGCCTGGAGACCCAGTACTTC

D gene: TRBD2
J gene: TRBJ2-3
V gene: TRBV7-6
CDR3 length: 16
clone size: NA
CDR3 protein: CASSLVAGGPGDTQYF
CDR3 DNA: TGTGCCAGCAGCTTAGTTGCGGGGGGCCCGGGGGATACGCAGTATTTT

D gene: NA
J gene: TRBJ2-7
V gene: TRBV3-1/TRBV3-2
CDR3 length: 14
clone size: NA
CDR3 protein: CASSQEGRGGEQYF
CDR3 DNA: TGTGCCAGCAGCCAAGAAGGGAGGGGGGGCGAGCAGTACTTC

D gene: TRBD1
J gene: TRBJ2-7
V gene: TRBV7-2
CDR3 length: 17
clone size: NA
CDR3 protein: CASSSTYGQGFRYEQYF
CDR3 DNA: TGTGCCAGCAGCTCAACCTACGGACAGGGGTTTCGATACGAGCAGTACTTC

D gene: TRBD2
J gene: TRBJ2-7
V gene: TRBV9
CDR3 length: 14
clone size: NA
CDR3 protein: CASSAGLNSYEQYF
CDR3 DNA: TGTGCCAGCAGCGCGGGACTAAACTCCTACGAGCAGTACTTC

D gene: TRBD2
J gene: TRBJ2-1
V gene: TRBV5-1
CDR3 length: 14
clone size: NA
CDR3 protein: CASSGLAGINEQFF
CDR3 DNA: TGCGCCAGCAGCGGACTAGCGGGGATCAATGAGCAGTTCTTC

D gene: NA
J gene: TRBJ2-5
V gene: TRBV19
CDR3 length: 16
clone size: NA
CDR3 protein: CASSIEGPAGKETQYF
CDR3 DNA: TGTGCCAGTAGTATAGAGGGCCCCGCGGGGAAAGAGACCCAGTACTTC

D gene: TRBD1
J gene: TRBJ2-5
V gene: TRBV9
CDR3 length: 15
clone size: NA
CDR3 protein: CASSPQGQGLETQYF
CDR3 DNA: TGTGCCAGCAGCCCTCAGGGACAGGGGTTGGAGACCCAGTACTTC

D gene: NA
J gene: TRBJ1-2
V gene: TRBV12-3/TRBV12-4
CDR3 length: 13
clone size: NA
CDR3 protein: CASSSRGSAGYTF
CDR3 DNA: TGTGCCAGCAGTTCGCGGGGATCAGCTGGCTACACCTTC

D gene: NA
J gene: TRBJ2-7
V gene: TRBV2
CDR3 length: 15
clone size: few
CDR3 protein: CASSVGTPRIHEQYF
CDR3 DNA: TGTGCCAGCAGTGTAGGGACTCCACGGATCCACGAGCAGTACTTC

D gene: TRBD1
J gene: TRBJ1-2
V gene: TRBV19
CDR3 length: 14
clone size: once
CDR3 protein: CASSPGQRYYGYTF
CDR3 DNA: TGTGCCAGTAGTCCGGGACAGAGATACTATGGCTACACCTTC

D gene: TRBD1
J gene: TRBJ1-2
V gene: TRBV5-4
CDR3 length: 13
clone size: few
CDR3 protein: CASSRDSSYGYTF
CDR3 DNA: TGTGCCAGCAGCCGGGACAGCTCCTATGGCTACACCTTC

D gene: TRBD1
J gene: TRBJ1-2
V gene: TRBV5-5
CDR3 length: 14
clone size: NA
CDR3 protein: CASSPGTANYGYTF
CDR3 DNA: TGTGCCAGCAGCCCAGGGACAGCTAACTATGGCTACACCTTC

D gene: NA
J gene: TRBJ2-1
V gene: TRBV7-9
CDR3 length: 13
clone size: few
CDR3 protein: CASSGRRSGEQFF
CDR3 DNA: TGTGCCAGCAGCGGGCGCCGCTCTGGGGAGCAGTTCTTC

D gene: NA
J gene: TRBJ1-2
V gene: TRBV11-1
CDR3 length: 14
clone size: NA
CDR3 protein: CASSSTSLTVRYTF
CDR3 DNA: TGTGCCAGCAGCTCTACCTCATTGACAGTGCGCTACACCTTC

D gene: NA
J gene: TRBJ1-2
V gene: TRBV6-2/TRBV6-3
CDR3 length: 13
clone size: NA
CDR3 protein: CASSPNRHYGYTF
CDR3 DNA: TGTGCCAGCAGTCCAAACAGGCACTATGGCTACACCTTC